The source of this T cell receptor beta chain is a study of blood T cells in healthy people across ages. It was with a sample-barcoded 5' primer and a J-beta primer mix that a second PCR of about 6 to 11 cycles was run. All samples yielded 3 million or more CDR3-containing paired-end reads. TCRdb reprocessed the 5' RACE reads via MiXCR and lists one record per CDR3 protein. The sample consists of almost 300,000 distinct CDR3 sequences, roughly a quarter of them appearing once. The study's findings and limits: In the absence of known donor CMV status, changes in expanded clonotypes were possibly confounded.

CDR1 and CDR2 (germline): PRHDT, FYEKMQ (reference sequence). The ends were cut back, 5 bases at V and 7 bases at J, with 9 bases in the middle. The CDR3 length is 12 residues. This clonotype was seen at least ten times. Its specificity is unknown. The TCR sequence derives from a woman in her sixties or seventies in good health. The source material was blood. This chain uses TRBV13 with TRBJ2-4, with D possibly matching TRBD2 (5 bases). CDR3 in amino acids: CASSRGWNIQYF. CDR3 nucleotides: TGTGCCAGCAGCAGAGGGTGGAACATTCAGTACTTC.